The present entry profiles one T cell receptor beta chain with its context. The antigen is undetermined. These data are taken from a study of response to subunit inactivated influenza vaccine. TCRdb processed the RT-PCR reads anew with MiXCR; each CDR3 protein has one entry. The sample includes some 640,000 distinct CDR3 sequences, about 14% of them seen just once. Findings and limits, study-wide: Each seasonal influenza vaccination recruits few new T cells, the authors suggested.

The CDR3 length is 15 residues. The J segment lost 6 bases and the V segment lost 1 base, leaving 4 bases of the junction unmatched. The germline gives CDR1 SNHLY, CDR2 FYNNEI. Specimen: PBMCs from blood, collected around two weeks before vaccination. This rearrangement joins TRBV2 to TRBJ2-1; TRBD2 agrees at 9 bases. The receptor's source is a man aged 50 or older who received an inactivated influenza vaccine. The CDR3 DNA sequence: TGTGCCAGCAGTGAAGGTCTAGCGGGAAGCAATGAGCAGTTCTTC. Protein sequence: CASSEGLAGSNEQFF.